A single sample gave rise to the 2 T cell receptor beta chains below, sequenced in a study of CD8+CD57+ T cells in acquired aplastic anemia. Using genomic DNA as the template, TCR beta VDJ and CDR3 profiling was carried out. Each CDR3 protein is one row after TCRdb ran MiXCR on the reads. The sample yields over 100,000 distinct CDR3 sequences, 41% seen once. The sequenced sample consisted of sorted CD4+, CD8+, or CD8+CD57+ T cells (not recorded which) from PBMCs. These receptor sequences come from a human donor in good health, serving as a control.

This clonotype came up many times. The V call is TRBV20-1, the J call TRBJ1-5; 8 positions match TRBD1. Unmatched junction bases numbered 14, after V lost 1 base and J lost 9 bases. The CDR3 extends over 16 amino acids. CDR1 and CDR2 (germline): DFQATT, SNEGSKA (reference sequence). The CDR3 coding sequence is TGCAGTGCTAGAGGGTCCGACAGGGGAGGGAGTTGGCCCCAGCATTTT. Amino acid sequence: CSARGSDRGGSWPQHF.

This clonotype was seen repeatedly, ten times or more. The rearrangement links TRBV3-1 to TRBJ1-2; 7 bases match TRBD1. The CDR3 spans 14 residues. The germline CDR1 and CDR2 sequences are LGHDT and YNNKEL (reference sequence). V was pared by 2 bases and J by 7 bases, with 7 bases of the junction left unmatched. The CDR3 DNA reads TGTGCCAGCAGCCAACAGGACAGGACTTCTGGCTACACCTTC. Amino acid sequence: CASSQQDRTSGYTF. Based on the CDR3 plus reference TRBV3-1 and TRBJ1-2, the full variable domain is DTAVSQTPKYLVTQMGNDKSIKCEQNLGHDTMYWYKQDSKKFLKIMFSYNNKELIINETVPNRFSPKSPDKAHLNLHINSLELGDSAVYFCASSQQDRTSGYTFGSGTRLTVV.